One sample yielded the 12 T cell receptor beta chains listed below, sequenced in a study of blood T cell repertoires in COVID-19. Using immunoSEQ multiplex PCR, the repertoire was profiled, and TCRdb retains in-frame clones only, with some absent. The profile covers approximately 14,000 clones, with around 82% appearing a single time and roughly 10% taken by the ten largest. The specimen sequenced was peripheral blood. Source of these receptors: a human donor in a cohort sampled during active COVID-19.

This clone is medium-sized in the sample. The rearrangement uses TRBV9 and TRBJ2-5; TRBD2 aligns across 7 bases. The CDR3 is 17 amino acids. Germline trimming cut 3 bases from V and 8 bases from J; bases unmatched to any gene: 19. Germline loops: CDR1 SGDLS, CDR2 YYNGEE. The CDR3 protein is CASSAYEVATRAGTQYF. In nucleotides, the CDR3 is TGTGCCAGCAGCGCGTACGAGGTAGCTACCAGAGCGGGAACCCAGTACTTC.

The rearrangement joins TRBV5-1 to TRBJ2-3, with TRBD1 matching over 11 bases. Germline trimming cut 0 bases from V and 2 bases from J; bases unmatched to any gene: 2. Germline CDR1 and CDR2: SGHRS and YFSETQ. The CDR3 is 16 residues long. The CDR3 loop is CASSLGTGGHTDTQYF. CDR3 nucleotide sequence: TGCGCCAGCAGCTTGGGGACAGGGGGCCACACAGATACGCAGTATTTT.

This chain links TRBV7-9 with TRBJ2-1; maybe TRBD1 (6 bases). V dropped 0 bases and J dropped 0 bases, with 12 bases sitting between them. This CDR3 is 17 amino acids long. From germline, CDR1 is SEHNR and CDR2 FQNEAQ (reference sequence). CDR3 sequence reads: CASSLATGVTSYNEQFF. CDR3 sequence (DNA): TGTGCCAGCAGCTTAGCGACAGGCGTAACCTCCTACAATGAGCAGTTCTTC.

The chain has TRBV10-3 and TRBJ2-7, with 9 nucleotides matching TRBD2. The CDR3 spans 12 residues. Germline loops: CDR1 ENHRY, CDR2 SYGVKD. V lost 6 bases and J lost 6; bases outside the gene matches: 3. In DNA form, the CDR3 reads TGTGCCATCAGCGGGACTAGCAGCGAGCAGTACTTC. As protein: CAISGTSSEQYF.

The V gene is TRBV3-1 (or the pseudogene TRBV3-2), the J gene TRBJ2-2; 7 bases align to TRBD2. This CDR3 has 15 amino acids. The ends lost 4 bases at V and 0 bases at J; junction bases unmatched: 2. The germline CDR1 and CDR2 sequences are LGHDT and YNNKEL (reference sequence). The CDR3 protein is CASSRLAANTGELFF. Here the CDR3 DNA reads TGTGCCAGCAGCCGACTAGCCGCGAACACCGGGGAGCTGTTTTTT.

The CDR3 spells CAITYSQDTEAFF. The CDR3 DNA follows: TGTGCCATCACCTACTCGCAGGACACTGAAGCTTTCTTT. The chain uses TRBV10-3 and TRBJ1-1; D is unresolved. Germline CDR1 ENHRY, CDR2 SYGVKD. The germline V and J ends were trimmed by 7 bases and 3 bases, with 12 bases remaining between them. The CDR3 extends over 13 amino acids.

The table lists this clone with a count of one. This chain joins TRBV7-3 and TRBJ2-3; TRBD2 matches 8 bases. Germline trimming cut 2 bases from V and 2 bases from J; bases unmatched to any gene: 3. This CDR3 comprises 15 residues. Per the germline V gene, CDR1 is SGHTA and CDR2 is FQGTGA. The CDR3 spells CASSLLGGDTDTQYF. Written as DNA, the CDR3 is TGTGCCAGCAGCTTACTCGGGGGGGACACAGATACGCAGTATTTT.

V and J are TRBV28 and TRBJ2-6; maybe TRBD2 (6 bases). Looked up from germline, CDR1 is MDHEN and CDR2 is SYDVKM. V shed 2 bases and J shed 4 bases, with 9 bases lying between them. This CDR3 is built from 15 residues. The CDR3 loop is CASSLRGAGANVLTF. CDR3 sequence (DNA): TGTGCCAGCAGTTTACGCGGGGCCGGGGCCAACGTCCTGACTTTC.

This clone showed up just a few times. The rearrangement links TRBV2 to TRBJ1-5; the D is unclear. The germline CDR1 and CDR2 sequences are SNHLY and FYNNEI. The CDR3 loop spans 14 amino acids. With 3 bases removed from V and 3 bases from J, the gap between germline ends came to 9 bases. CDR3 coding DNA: TGTGCCAGCAGTGACTTCACGGTCAATCAGCCCCAGCATTTT. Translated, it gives CASSDFTVNQPQHF. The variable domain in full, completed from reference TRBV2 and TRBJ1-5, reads EPEVTQTPSHQVTQMGQEVILRCVPISNHLYFYWYRQILGQKVEFLVSFYNNEISEKSEIFDDQFSVERPDGSNFTLKIRSTKLEDSAMYFCASSDFTVNQPQHFGDGTRLSIL.

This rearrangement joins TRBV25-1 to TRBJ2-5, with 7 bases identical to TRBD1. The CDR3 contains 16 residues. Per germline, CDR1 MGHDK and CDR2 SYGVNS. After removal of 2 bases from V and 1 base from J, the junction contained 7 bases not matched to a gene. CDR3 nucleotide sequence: TGTGCCAGCAGTGAAGACAGGGTGGGAAGCCAAGAGACCCAGTACTTC. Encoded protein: CASSEDRVGSQETQYF.

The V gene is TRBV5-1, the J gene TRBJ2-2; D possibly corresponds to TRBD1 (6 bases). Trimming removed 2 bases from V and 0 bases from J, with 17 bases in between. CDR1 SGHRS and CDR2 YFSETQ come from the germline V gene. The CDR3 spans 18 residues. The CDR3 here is CASSFSSSGTTNTGELFF. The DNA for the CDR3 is TGCGCCAGCAGCTTCTCTTCATCCGGGACAACGAACACCGGGGAGCTGTTTTTT. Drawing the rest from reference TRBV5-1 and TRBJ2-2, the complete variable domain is KAGVTQTPRYLIKTRGQQVTLSCSPISGHRSVSWYQQTPGQGLQFLFEYFSETQRNKGNFPGRFSGRQFSNSRSEMNVSTLELGDSALYLCASSFSSSGTTNTGELFFGEGSRLTVL.

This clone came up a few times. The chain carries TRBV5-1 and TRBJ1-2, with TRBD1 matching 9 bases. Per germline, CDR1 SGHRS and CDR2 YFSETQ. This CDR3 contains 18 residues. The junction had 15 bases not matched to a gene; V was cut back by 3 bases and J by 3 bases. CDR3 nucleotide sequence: TGCGCCAGCAGCTCGACCCTCGGGACAGGGTCTCCGTACTATGGCTACACCTTC. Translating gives CASSSTLGTGSPYYGYTF.